These T cell receptor beta chains were read from a single sample in a study of shared clonotypes between healthy human individuals. Method: immunoSEQ multiplex PCR; TCRdb's copy keeps in-frame clones and lacks some. This sample has roughly 300,000 clones, with roughly 91% found just once. Sequenced: memory CD8+ T cells sorted from blood. These receptors were obtained from a man younger than 35 in good health. Both conserved end residues are part of each CDR3. A D gene is named only where the DNA matches it firmly. Size values are once, few and many counts, or a class for expanded clones, and some rows have none.

V	J	D	size	DNA	CDR3
TRBV4-2	TRBJ2-1	.	few	TGTGCCAGCAGCCGAGGACAGTACAATGAGCAGTTCTTC	CASSRGQYNEQFF
TRBV7-2	TRBJ2-7	.	.	TGTGCCAGCAGCTTCTTCCAGTTCTACGAGCAGTACTTC	CASSFFQFYEQYF
TRBV5-6	TRBJ2-7	TRBD2	.	TGTGCCAGCAGCCATAGCGGGTACTCCTACGAGCAGTACTTC	CASSHSGYSYEQYF
TRBV7-8	TRBJ1-1	.	.	TGTGCCAGCAGCTTATCCGAAGGGGCCACTGAAGCTTTCTTT	CASSLSEGATEAFF
TRBV11-1	TRBJ2-7	TRBD2	few	TGTGCCAGCAGCTTAGGCAGCGGGAAGATCCCCTACGAGCAGTACTTC	CASSLGSGKIPYEQYF
TRBV4-3	TRBJ2-3	TRBD2	.	TGCGCCAGCAGCCAAGATTGGCTAGCGGGAGGTACAGATACGCAGTATTTT	CASSQDWLAGGTDTQYF
TRBV27	TRBJ2-3	TRBD2	.	TGTGCCAGCAGTTACCTAGGTTCGCGGGGGGCGACAGATACGCAGTATTTT	CASSYLGSRGATDTQYF
TRBV7-9	TRBJ2-7	TRBD1	.	TGTGCCAGCGGAACAGGGGGCCGGGACGAGCAGTACTTC	CASGTGGRDEQYF
TRBV7-2	TRBJ2-7	TRBD2	.	TGTGCCAGCAGCTTAGGGCTAGCGGGAGTGAACGAGCAGTACTTC	CASSLGLAGVNEQYF
TRBV6-5	TRBJ2-5	.	.	TGTGCCAGCAGTTACCAGGCCGGAGAGACCCAGTACTTC	CASSYQAGETQYF
TRBV4-1	TRBJ2-7	.	.	TGCGCCAGCAGCCAAGTTACAATACAGAACTACGAGCAGTACTTC	CASSQVTIQNYEQYF
TRBV7-3	TRBJ2-5	.	.	TGTGCCAGCAGCTTAACCTGGACAGACCAAGAGACCCAGTACTTC	CASSLTWTDQETQYF
TRBV5-8	TRBJ1-3	.	.	TGTGCCAGCAGCCCATCGATCGGACACTACTCTGGAAACACCATATATTTT	CASSPSIGHYSGNTIYF
TRBV28	TRBJ2-1	.	.	TGTGCCAGCAGACAGTGGCTCGGTACATGGGATGAGCAGTTCTTC	CASRQWLGTWDEQFF
TRBV7-9	TRBJ2-5	.	.	TGTGCCAGCAGCTTAGCTATAGCGGCCCAAGAGACCCAGTACTTC	CASSLAIAAQETQYF
TRBV27	TRBJ2-7	TRBD1	.	TGTGCCAGCAGTTTATCTTCGACAGGGTTGTACGAGCAGTACTTC	CASSLSSTGLYEQYF
TRBV9	TRBJ2-2	.	.	TGTGCCAGCAGCGGTTCCCAGGGTACCGGGGAGCTGTTTTTT	CASSGSQGTGELFF
TRBV18	TRBJ2-7	TRBD1	.	TGTGCCAGCTCACCTGAATTTCCCGGGACAGGGGAAATGGGGGAGCAGTACTTC	CASSPEFPGTGEMGEQYF
TRBV7-9	TRBJ2-7	.	once	TGTGCCAGCAGCTTAGAAGGGCTGGTGCAGTACTTC	CASSLEGLVQYF
TRBV2	TRBJ2-7	TRBD1	.	TGTGCCAGGGAGGGCCAGGGGGCAAATTCCTACGAGCAGTACTTC	CAREGQGANSYEQYF
TRBV2	TRBJ2-3	.	.	TGTGCCAGCAGTATTGGGCCCCCAGATACGCAGTATTTT	CASSIGPPDTQYF
TRBV7-9	TRBJ2-7	TRBD2	.	TGTGCCAGCAGCTTAAGTAGCGGGGGCCGGAATACCTACGAGCAGTACTTC	CASSLSSGGRNTYEQYF
TRBV9	TRBJ2-2	.	many	TGTGCCAGCAGCGCTTCCGGGCCTCAGGGCGGGGAGCTGTTTTTT	CASSASGPQGGELFF
TRBV7-3	TRBJ1-2	.	.	TGTGCCAGGGGACGCCGGGGCTACACCTTC	CARGRRGYTF
TRBV29-1	TRBJ2-3	TRBD2	.	TGCAGCGTGTGGACTAGCGGCTTGGCGGGGGCAGATACGCAGTATTTT	CSVWTSGLAGADTQYF
TRBV7-8	TRBJ2-1	TRBD1	.	TGTGCCAGCAGCCGAGGACAGGGTAACTACAATGAGCAGTTCTTC	CASSRGQGNYNEQFF
TRBV15	TRBJ1-1	.	.	TGTGCCACCAGCAGAGTTCCGGCGGACACTGAAGCTTTCTTT	CATSRVPADTEAFF
TRBV10-3	TRBJ2-5	.	.	TGTGCCATCAGCCGCACAGGGAATCAAGAGACCCAGTACTTC	CAISRTGNQETQYF
TRBV27	TRBJ2-7	.	many	TGTGCCAGCAGTATTCAGGGAAGCTACGAGCAGTACTTC	CASSIQGSYEQYF
TRBV5-8	TRBJ1-2	.	.	TGTGCCAGCAGCCCAAACCTCCGTGGAGGAGGCAATGGCTACACCTTC	CASSPNLRGGGNGYTF
TRBV7-9	TRBJ2-7	.	.	TGTGCCAGCAGCCATCCCGGGACGGGTTGGTACGAGCAGTACTTC	CASSHPGTGWYEQYF
TRBV10-3	TRBJ2-1	.	.	TGTGCCATCTGGGCGGAGAACTACAATGAGCAGTTCTTC	CAIWAENYNEQFF
TRBV5-4	TRBJ2-1	.	.	TGTGCCAGCAGCTTCATGGGGAATGAGCAGTTCTTC	CASSFMGNEQFF
TRBV9	TRBJ1-5	TRBD1	.	TGTGCCAGCAGCGACGGACAGGTGTATCAGCCCCAGCATTTT	CASSDGQVYQPQHF
TRBV10-3	TRBJ1-2	TRBD1	.	TGTGCCATCAATCTGGGACAGGGGGAAATCAATGGCTACACCTTC	CAINLGQGEINGYTF
TRBV7-9	TRBJ2-7	TRBD1	.	TGTGCCAGCAGCCAGTCGACAGGGATATACGAGCAGTACTTC	CASSQSTGIYEQYF
TRBV11-2	TRBJ2-7	TRBD2	.	TGTGCCAGCAGCTTAATAGCGGGGGGCCAATTCTCCTACGAGCAGTACTTC	CASSLIAGGQFSYEQYF
TRBV9	TRBJ2-2	TRBD2	.	TGTGCCAGCAGCGTATTCGTTGGCGGGAGGGGCACCGGGGAGCTGTTTTTT	CASSVFVGGRGTGELFF
TRBV4-1	TRBJ1-3	.	.	TGCGCCAGCAGCCATCATGGGAGAGGTCTACTAAACACCATATATTTT	CASSHHGRGLLNTIYF
TRBV4-1	TRBJ2-1	TRBD2	.	TGCGCCAGCAGCCTGCGGACTAGCGGAATTTACAATGAGCAGTTCTTC	CASSLRTSGIYNEQFF
TRBV27	TRBJ2-3	.	.	TGTGCCAGCAGCCCCACGACGGGAACAGATACGCAGTATTTT	CASSPTTGTDTQYF
TRBV5-1	TRBJ2-7	.	.	TGCGCCAGCAGCTTGGTTCTGGGGGCGGTCGAGCAGTACTTC	CASSLVLGAVEQYF
TRBV12-2	TRBJ2-5	.	.	TGTGCAAGTCGCTTCGAGACGGGGATTGAGACCCAGTACTTC	CASRFETGIETQYF
TRBV6-5	TRBJ2-7	TRBD1	.	TGTGCCAGCAGTTACTCGACAGGGGAAAGCTCCTACGAGCAGTACTTC	CASSYSTGESSYEQYF
TRBV29-1	TRBJ1-1	.	.	TGCAGCGTTGAGAACCAGGATAGTATGAACACTGAAGCTTTCTTT	CSVENQDSMNTEAFF
TRBV7-6	TRBJ2-2	TRBD2	.	TGTGCCAGCAGCCCCGGGACTAGCGGGTTCTGGAACACCGGGGAGCTGTTTTTT	CASSPGTSGFWNTGELFF
TRBV27	TRBJ2-7	.	.	TGTGCCAGCAGTTTACGGGGATCCCTCTACGAGCAGTACTTC	CASSLRGSLYEQYF
TRBV30	TRBJ1-2	TRBD1	.	TGTGCCTGGAGTCAGACAGGGGCGGACTACACCTTC	CAWSQTGADYTF